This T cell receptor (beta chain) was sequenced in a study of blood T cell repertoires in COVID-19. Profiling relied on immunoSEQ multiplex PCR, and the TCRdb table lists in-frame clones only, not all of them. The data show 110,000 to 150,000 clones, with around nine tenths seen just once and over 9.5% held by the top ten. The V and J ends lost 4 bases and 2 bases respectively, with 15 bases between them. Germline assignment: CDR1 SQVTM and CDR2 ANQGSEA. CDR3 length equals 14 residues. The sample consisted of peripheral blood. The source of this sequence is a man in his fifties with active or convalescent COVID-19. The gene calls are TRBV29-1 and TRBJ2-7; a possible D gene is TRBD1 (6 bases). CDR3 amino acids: CSVVLRNRAYEQYF. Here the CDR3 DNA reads TGCAGCGTTGTACTGAGGAACAGGGCCTACGAGCAGTACTTC.